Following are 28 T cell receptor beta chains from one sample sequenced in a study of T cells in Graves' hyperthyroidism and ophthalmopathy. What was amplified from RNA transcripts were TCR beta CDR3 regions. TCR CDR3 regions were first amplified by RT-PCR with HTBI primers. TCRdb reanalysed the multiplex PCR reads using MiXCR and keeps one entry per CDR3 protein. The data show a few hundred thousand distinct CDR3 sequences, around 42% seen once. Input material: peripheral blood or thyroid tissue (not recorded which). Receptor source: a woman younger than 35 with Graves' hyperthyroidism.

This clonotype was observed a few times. CDR3 loop: CASRPASVYNEQFF. Written as DNA, the CDR3 is TGTGCCAGTAGACCGGCTAGCGTCTACAATGAGCAGTTCTTC. This sequence joins TRBV19 and TRBJ2-1; D is perhaps TRBD2 (6 bases). The germline V and J ends were trimmed by 6 bases and 3 bases, with 12 bases remaining between them. Germline CDR1 is LNHDA and CDR2 is SQIVND (reference sequence). This CDR3 is built from 14 residues.

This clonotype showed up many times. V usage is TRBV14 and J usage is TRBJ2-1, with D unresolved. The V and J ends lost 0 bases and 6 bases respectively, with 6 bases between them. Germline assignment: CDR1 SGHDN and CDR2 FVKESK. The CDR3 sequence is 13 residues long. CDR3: CASSQDRGNEQFF. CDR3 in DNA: TGTGCCAGCAGCCAAGATAGAGGCAATGAGCAGTTCTTC.

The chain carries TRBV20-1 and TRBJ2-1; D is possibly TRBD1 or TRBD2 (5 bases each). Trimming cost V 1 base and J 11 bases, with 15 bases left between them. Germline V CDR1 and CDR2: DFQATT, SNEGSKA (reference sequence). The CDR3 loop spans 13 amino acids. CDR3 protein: CSARAAEGIKQFF. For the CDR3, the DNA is TGCAGTGCTAGAGCCGCAGAGGGGATCAAGCAGTTCTTC.

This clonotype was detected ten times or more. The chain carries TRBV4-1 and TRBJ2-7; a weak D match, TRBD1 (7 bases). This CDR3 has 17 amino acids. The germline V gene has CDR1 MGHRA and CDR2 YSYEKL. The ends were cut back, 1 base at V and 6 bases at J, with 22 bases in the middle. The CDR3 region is CASSQGFGGGPISEQYF. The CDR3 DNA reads TGCGCCAGCAGCCAAGGATTCGGAGGGGGCCCAATATCCGAGCAGTACTTC.

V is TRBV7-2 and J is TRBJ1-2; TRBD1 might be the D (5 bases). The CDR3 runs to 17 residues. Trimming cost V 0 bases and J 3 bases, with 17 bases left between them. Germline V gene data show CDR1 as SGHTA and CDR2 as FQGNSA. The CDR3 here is CASSLAQGSRVYYGYTF. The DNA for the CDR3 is TGTGCCAGCAGCTTAGCGCAAGGCTCCAGGGTATACTATGGCTACACCTTC.

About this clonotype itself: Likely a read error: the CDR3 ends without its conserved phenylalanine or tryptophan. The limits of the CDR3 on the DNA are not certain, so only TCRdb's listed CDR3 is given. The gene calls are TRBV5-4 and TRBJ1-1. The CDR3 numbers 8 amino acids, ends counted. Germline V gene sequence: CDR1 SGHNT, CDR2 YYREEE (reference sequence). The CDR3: CASSLASS.

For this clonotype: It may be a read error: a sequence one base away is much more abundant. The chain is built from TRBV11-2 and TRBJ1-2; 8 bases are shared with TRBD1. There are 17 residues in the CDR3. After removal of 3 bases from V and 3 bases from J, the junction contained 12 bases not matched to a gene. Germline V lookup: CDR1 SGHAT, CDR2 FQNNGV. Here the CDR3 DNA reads TGTGCCAGCAGCTTCGGACAGGGCCTGTCTACTTACTATGGCTACACCTTC. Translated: CASSFGQGLSTYYGYTF.

The CDR3 DNA follows: TGTGCCAGCAGCCCCCGGCGGGGTTCGGAAACAGATACGCAGTATTTT. Its protein is CASSPRRGSETDTQYF. J is TRBJ2-3 and V is TRBV7-3; TRBD2 is a possible D gene (6 bases). Germline V CDR1 and CDR2: SGHTA, FQGTGA. The CDR3 contains 16 residues. The germline V and J ends were trimmed by 5 bases and 3 bases, with 18 bases remaining between them.

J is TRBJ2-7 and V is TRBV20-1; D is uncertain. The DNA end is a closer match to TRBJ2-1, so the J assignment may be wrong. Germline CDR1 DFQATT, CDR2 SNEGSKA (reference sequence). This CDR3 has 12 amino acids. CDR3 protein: CSARDPSTEQFF. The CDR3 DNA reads TGCAGTGCTAGAGATCCCAGCACTGAGCAGTTCTTC.

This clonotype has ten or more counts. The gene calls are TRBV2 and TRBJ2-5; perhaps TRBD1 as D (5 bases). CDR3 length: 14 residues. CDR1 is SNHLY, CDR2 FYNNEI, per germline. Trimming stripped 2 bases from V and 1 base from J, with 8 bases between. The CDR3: CASSEPQGQETQYF. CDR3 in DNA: TGTGCCAGCAGTGAACCTCAGGGCCAAGAGACCCAGTACTTC.

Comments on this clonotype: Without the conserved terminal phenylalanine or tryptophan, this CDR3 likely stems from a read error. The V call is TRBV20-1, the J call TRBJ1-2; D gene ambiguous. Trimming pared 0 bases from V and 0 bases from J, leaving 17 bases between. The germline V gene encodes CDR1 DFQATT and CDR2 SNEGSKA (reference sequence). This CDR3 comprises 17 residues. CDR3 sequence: CSARDGSGLGSNYGYTI. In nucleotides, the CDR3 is TGCAGTGCTAGAGATGGTAGCGGTCTGGGTTCTAACTATGGCTACACCATC.

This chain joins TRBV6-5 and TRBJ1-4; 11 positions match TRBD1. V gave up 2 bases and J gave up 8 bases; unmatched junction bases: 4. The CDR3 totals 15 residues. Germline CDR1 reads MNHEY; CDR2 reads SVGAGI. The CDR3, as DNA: TGTGCCAGCAGTTACGCGGACAGGGGGCTCGAAAAACTGTTTTTT. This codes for CASSYADRGLEKLFF.

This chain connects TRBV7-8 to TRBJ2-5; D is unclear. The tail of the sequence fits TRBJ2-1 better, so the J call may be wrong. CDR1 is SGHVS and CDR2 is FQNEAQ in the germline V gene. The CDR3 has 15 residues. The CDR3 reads CASSVDPVTYNEQFF. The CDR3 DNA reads TGTGCCAGCAGCGTAGACCCGGTTACCTACAATGAGCAGTTCTTC.

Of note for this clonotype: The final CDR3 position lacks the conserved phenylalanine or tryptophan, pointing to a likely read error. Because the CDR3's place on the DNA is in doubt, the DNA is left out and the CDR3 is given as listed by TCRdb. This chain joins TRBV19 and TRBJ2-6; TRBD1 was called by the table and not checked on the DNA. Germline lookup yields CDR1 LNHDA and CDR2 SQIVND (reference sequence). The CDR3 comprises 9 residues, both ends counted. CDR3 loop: CASLRGLRA.

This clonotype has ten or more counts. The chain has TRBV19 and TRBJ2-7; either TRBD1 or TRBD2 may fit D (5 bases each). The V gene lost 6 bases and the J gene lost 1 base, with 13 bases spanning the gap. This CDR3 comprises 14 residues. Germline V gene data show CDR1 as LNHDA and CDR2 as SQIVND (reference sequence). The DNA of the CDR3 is TGTGCCAGTAGGACCGGGACCTCATCCTACGAGCAGTACTTC. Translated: CASRTGTSSYEQYF.

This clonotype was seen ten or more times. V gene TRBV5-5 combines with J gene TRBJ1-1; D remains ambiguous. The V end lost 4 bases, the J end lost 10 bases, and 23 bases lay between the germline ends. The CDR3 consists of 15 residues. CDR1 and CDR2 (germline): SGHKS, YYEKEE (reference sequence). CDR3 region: CASSHPGVGLIGAFF. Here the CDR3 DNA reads TGTGCCAGCAGCCACCCCGGGGTAGGGCTCATCGGAGCTTTCTTT.

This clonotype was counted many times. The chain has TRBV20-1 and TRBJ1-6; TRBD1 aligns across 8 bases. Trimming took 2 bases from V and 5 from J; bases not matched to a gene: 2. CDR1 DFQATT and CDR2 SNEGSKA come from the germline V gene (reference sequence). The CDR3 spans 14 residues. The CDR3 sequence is CSARRQGNNSPLHF. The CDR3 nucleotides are TGCAGTGCTAGAAGACAGGGGAATAATTCACCCCTCCACTTT.

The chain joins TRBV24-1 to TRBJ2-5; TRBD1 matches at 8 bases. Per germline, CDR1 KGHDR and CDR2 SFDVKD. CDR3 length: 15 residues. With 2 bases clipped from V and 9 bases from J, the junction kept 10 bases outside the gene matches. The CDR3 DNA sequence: TGTGCCACCAGTGATTGGGACAGGCGGGGTCAGCCCCAGTACTTC. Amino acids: CATSDWDRRGQPQYF.

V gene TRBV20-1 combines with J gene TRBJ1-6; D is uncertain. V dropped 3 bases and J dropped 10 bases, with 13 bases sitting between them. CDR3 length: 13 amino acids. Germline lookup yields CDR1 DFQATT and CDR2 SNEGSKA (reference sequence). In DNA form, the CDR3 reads TGCAGTGCTAGTAGCCCAGAGGCATCACCCCTCCACTTT. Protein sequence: CSASSPEASPLHF.

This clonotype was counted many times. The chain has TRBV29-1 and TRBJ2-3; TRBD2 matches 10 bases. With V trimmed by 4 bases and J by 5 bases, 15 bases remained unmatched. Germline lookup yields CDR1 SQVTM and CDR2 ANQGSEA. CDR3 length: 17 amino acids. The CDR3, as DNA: TGCAGCGTTGGCCTCCTTCGGGAGCTAGCGGGAGTAGATACGCAGTATTTT. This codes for CSVGLLRELAGVDTQYF.

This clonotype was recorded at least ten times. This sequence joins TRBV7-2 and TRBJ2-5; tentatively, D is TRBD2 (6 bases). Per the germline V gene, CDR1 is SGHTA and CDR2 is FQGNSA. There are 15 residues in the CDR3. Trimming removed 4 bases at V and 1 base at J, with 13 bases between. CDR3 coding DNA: TGTGCCAGCAGCTACGCTAGCGTACCCCAAGAGACCCAGTACTTC. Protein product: CASSYASVPQETQYF.

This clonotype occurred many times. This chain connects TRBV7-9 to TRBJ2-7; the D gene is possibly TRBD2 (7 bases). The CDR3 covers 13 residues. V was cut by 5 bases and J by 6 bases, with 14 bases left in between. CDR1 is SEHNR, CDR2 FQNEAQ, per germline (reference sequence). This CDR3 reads CASSPEGGPEQYF. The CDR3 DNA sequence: TGTGCCAGCAGCCCCGAGGGGGGGCCCGAGCAGTACTTC.

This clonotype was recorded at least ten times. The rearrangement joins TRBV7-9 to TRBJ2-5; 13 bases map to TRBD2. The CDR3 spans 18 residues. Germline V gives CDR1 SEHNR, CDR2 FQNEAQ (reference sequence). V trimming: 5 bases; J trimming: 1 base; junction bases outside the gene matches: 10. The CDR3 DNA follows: TGTGCCAGCAGCCTCGGGACTAGCGGGACCCCTGGCCAAGAGACCCAGTACTTC. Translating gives CASSLGTSGTPGQETQYF.

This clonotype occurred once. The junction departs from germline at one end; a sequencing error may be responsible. CDR3 coding DNA: TGTGCCATCAGTGAGTGGATCTCGAGCGGGAGAGAGACCCAGTACTTC. Encoded protein: CAISEWISSGRETQYF. The chain combines TRBV6-2 or TRBV6-3 with TRBJ2-5, with 8 bases matching TRBD2. Germline lookup yields CDR1 MNHEY and CDR2 SVGEGT. The CDR3 has 16 residues.

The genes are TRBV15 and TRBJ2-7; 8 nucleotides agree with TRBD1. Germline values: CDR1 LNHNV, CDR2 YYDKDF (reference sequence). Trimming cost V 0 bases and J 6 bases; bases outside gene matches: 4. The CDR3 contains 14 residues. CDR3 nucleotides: TGTGCCACCAGCAGAGATACGGGGACAGGCGAGCAGTACTTC. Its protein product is CATSRDTGTGEQYF.

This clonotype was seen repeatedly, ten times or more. The CDR3 coding sequence is TGTGCCAGTAGTAACCGGGACGGACGCACTAATGAAAAACTGTTTTTT. This translates into CASSNRDGRTNEKLFF. This sequence joins TRBV19 and TRBJ1-4, with D perhaps matching TRBD1 (5 bases). The ends were cut back, 4 bases at V and 2 bases at J, with 14 bases in the middle. Germline V gives CDR1 LNHDA, CDR2 SQIVND (reference sequence). The CDR3 has 16 amino acids.

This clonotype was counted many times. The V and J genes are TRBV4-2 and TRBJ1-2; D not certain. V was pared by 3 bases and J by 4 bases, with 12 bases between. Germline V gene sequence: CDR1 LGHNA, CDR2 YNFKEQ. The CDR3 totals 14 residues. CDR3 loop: CASSQERTIYGYTF. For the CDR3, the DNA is TGTGCCAGCAGCCAGGAGCGAACCATCTATGGCTACACCTTC.

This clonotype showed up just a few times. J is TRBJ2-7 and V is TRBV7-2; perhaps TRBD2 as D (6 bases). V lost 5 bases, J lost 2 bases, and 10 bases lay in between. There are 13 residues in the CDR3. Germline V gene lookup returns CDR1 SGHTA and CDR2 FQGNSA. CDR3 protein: CASSQASAYEQYF. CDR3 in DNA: TGTGCCAGCAGCCAAGCTAGCGCCTACGAGCAGTACTTC.